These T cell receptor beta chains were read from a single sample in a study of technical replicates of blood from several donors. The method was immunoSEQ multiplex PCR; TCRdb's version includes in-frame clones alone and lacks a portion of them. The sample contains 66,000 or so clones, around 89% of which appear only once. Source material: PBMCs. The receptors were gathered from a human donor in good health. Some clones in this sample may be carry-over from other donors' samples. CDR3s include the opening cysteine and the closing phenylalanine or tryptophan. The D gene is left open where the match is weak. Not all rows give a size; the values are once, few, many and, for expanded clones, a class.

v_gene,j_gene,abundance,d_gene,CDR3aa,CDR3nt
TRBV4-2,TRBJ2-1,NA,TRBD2,CASSQDGTSGYNEQFF,TGTGCCAGCAGCCAAGATGGGACTAGCGGGTACAATGAGCAGTTCTTC
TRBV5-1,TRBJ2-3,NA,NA,CASSLEGWGDTQYF,TGCGCCAGCAGCTTGGAGGGATGGGGCGATACGCAGTATTTT
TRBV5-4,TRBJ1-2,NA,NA,CASSLERGGYTF,TGTGCCAGCAGCTTGGAGCGAGGGGGCTACACCTTC
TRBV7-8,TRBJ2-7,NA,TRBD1,CASKPRTGVNEQYF,TGTGCCAGCAAACCTCGGACAGGGGTTAACGAGCAGTACTTC
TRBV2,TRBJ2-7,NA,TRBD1,CAIPTRTGADYEQYF,TGTGCCATCCCCACACGGACAGGGGCCGACTACGAGCAGTACTTC
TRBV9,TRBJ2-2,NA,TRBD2,CASSSRGAGELFF,TGTGCCAGCAGCTCGCGGGGGGCCGGGGAGCTGTTTTTT
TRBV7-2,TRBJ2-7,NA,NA,CASSPHNRGTYEQYF,TGTGCCAGCAGCCCACACAATAGGGGGACCTACGAGCAGTACTTC
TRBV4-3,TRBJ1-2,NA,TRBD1,CASSQRGQAFNYGYTF,TGCGCCAGCAGCCAAAGGGGACAGGCTTTTAACTATGGCTACACCTTC
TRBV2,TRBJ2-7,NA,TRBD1,CASTRTGNYEQYF,TGTGCCAGCACCCGGACAGGGAACTACGAGCAGTACTTC
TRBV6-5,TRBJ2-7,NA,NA,CASRYRDWAYEQYF,TGTGCCAGCAGATACCGGGACTGGGCCTACGAGCAGTACTTC
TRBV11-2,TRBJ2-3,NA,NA,CASSLDRGGPQLDTQYF,TGTGCCAGCAGCTTAGATCGCGGAGGACCCCAATTAGATACGCAGTATTTT
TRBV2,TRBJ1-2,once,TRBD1,CASSEARQGRGGYTF,TGTGCCAGCAGTGAAGCGCGACAGGGTAGGGGTGGCTACACCTTC
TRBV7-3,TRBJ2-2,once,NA,CASSLFPLRGYGGELFF,TGTGCCAGCAGCTTATTCCCCCTACGGGGGTATGGCGGGGAGCTGTTTTTT
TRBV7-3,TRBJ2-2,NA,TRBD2,CASSAGTSGNTGELFF,TGTGCCAGCAGCGCCGGGACTAGCGGGAACACCGGGGAGCTGTTTTTT
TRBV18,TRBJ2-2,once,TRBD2,CASSPSTSGGRGGELFF,TGTGCCAGCTCACCCTCGACTAGCGGAGGCAGAGGAGGGGAGCTGTTTTTT
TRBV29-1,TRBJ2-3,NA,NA,CSVASSVSTDTQYF,TGCAGCGTTGCTTCGAGCGTTAGCACAGATACGCAGTATTTT
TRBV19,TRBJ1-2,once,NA,CASSIAGGYKDTF,TGTGCCAGTAGTATTGCGGGGGGATACAAGGACACCTTC
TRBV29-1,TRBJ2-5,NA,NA,CSVATDYFGTQYF,TGCAGCGTTGCAACAGACTACTTCGGGACCCAGTACTTC
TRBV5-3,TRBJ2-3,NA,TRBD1,CARSLSLQGVHTDTQYF,TGTGCCAGAAGTTTATCCTTACAGGGGGTGCACACAGATACGCAGTATTTT
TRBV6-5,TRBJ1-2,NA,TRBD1,CASSPETGFHGYTF,TGTGCCAGCAGTCCCGAGACAGGGTTTCATGGCTACACCTTC
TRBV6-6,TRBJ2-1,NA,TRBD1,CASSSIGTGLYNEQFF,TGTGCCAGCAGTTCGATCGGGACAGGACTTTACAATGAGCAGTTCTTC
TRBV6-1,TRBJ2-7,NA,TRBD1,CASCLYRDSYEQYF,TGTGCCAGCTGCTTATACCGGGACAGTTACGAGCAGTACTTC
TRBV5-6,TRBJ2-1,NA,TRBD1,CASSKGQGFNEQFF,TGTGCCAGCAGCAAGGGACAGGGCTTCAATGAGCAGTTCTTC
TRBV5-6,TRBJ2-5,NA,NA,CASSLLSGLETQYF,TGTGCCAGCAGCTTGCTTTCCGGTCTGGAGACCCAGTACTTC
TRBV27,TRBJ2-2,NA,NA,CASSPQWIHTGELFF,TGTGCCAGCAGTCCACAGTGGATTCACACCGGGGAGCTGTTTTTT
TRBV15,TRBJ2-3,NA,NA,CATSRDLGGVFYF,TGTGCCACCAGCAGAGATCTCGGCGGGGTTTTTTATTTT
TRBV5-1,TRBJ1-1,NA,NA,CASSLGFGSGMNTEAFF,TGCGCCAGCAGCTTGGGGTTCGGTTCAGGGATGAACACTGAAGCTTTCTTT
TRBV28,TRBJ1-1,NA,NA,CASSLGGWTEAFF,TGTGCCAGCAGTTTGGGGGGTTGGACTGAAGCTTTCTTT
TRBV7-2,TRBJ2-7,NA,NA,CATTPPEGYEQYF,TGTGCCACCACCCCCCCGGAGGGCTACGAGCAGTACTTC
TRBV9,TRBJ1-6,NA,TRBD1,CASSVGQGRSPLHF,TGTGCCAGCAGCGTCGGACAGGGTCGGTCACCCCTCCACTTT
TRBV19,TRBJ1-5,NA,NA,CASSIAGSNQPQHF,TGTGCCAGTAGTATTGCGGGGTCAAATCAGCCCCAGCATTTT
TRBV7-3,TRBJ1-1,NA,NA,CASSFGGGTEAFF,TGTGCCAGCAGCTTTGGGGGAGGCACTGAAGCTTTCTTT
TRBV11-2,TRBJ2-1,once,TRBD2,CASSIAGGSNEQFF,TGTGCCAGCAGCATAGCGGGAGGATCGAATGAGCAGTTCTTC
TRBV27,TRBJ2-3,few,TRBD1,CASYIHGTGLADTQYF,TGTGCCAGCTATATCCACGGGACAGGCCTCGCAGATACGCAGTATTTT
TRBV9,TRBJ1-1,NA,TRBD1,CASSSGQGREAFF,TGTGCCAGCAGCTCGGGACAGGGCCGTGAAGCTTTCTTT
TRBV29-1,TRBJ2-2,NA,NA,CSGVTATGELFF,TGCAGCGGGGTGACAGCCACCGGGGAGCTGTTTTTT